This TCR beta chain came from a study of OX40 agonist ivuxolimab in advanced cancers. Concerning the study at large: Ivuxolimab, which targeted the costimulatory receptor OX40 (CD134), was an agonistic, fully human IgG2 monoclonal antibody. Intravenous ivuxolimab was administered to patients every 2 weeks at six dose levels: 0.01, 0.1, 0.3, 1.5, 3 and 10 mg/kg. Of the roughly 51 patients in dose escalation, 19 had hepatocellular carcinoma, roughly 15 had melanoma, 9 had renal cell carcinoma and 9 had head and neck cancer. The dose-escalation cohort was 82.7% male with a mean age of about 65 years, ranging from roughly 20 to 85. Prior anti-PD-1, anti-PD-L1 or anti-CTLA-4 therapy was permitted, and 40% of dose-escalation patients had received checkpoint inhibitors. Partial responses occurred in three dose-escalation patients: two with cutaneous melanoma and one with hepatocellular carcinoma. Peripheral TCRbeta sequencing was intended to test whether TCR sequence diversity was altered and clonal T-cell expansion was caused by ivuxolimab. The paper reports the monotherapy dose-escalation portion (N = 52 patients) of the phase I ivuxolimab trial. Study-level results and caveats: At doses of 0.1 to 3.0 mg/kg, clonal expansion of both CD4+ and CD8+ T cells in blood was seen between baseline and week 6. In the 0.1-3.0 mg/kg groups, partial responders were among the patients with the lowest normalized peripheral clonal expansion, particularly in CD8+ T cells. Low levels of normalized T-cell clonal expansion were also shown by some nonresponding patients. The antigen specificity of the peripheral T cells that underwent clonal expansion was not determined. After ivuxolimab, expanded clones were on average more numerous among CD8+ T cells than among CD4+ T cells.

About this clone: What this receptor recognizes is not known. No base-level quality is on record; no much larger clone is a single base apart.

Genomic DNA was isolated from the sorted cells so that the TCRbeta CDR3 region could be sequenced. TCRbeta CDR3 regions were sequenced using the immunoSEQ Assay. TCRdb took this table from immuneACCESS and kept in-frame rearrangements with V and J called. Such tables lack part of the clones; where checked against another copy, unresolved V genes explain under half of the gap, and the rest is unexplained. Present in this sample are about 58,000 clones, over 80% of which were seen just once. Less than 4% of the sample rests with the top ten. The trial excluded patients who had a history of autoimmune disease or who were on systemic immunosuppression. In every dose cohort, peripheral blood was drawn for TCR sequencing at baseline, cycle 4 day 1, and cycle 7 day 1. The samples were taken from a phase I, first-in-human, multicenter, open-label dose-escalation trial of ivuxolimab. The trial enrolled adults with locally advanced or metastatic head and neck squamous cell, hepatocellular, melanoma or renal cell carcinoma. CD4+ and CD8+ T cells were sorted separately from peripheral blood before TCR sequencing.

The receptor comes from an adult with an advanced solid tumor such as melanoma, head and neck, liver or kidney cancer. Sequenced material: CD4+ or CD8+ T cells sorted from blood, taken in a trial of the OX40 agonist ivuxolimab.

The sequenced DNA: TGTGCCAGCTCACCAGATTTGGGACAGAACTATGGCTACACCTTC. Protein translation: CASSPDLGQNYGYTF. The sequence links TRBV18 to TRBJ1-2, with 7 junctional bases fitting TRBD1. The germline V gene yields KGHSH for CDR1 and LQKENI for CDR2. V has 2 bases trimmed and J has 2 bases trimmed; junction bases matching no gene number 5. Measured from the cysteine to the phenylalanine, the CDR3 is 15 residues long. The DNA shown is the 45-base CDR3, in frame from base 1.